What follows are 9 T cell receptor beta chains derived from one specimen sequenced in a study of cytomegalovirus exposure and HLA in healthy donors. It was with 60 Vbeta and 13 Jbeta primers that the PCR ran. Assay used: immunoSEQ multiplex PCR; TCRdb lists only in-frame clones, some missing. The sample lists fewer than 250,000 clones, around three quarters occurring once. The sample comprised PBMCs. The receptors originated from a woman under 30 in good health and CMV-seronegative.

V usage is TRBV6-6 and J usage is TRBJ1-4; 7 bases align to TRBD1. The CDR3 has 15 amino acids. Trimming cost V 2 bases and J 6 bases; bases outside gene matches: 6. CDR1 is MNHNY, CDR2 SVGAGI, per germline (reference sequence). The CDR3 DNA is TGTGCCAGCAGTTACCAAGGGGGCGCATATGAAAAACTGTTTTTT. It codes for CASSYQGGAYEKLFF.

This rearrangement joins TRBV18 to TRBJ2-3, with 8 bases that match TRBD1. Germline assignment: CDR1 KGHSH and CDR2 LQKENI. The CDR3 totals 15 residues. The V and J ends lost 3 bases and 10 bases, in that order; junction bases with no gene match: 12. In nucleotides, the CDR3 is TGTGCCAGCTCACCGGCAGGGGGCGCACCCGATGCGCAGTATTTT. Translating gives CASSPAGGAPDAQYF. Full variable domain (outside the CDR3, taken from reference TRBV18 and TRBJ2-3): NAGVMQNPRHLVRRRGQEARLRCSPMKGHSHVYWYRQLPEEGLKFMVYLQKENIIDESGMPKERFSAEFPKEGPSILRIQQVVRGDSAAYFCASSPAGGAPDAQYFGPGTRLTVL.

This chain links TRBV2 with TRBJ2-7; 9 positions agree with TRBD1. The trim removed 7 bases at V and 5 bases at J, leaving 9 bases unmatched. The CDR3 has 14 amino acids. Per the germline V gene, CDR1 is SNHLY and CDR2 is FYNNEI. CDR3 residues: CASTADRGVDEQYF. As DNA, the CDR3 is TGTGCCAGCACCGCGGACAGGGGAGTGGACGAGCAGTACTTC.

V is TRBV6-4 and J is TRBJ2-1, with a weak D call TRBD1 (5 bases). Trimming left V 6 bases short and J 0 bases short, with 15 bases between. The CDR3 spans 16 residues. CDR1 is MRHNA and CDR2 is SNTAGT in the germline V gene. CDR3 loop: CASSLFTDSSYNEQFF. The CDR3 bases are TGTGCCAGCAGCCTATTTACAGACAGCTCCTACAATGAGCAGTTCTTC.

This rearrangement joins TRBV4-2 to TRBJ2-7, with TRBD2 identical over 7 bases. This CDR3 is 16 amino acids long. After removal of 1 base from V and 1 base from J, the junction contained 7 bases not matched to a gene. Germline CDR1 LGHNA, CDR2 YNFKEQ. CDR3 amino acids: CASSQVRIAGSYEQYF. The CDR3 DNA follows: TGTGCCAGCAGCCAAGTTCGGATAGCGGGTTCCTACGAGCAGTACTTC.

CDR3 residues: CASRGSSYNSPLHF. The DNA for the CDR3 is TGTGCCAGCCGAGGGAGCTCCTATAATTCACCCCTCCACTTT. The gene calls are TRBV2 and TRBJ1-6; D is unclear. V was cut by 8 bases and J by 0 bases, with 8 bases left in between. CDR3 length: 14 amino acids. CDR1 and CDR2 from the germline V gene are SNHLY and FYNNEI.

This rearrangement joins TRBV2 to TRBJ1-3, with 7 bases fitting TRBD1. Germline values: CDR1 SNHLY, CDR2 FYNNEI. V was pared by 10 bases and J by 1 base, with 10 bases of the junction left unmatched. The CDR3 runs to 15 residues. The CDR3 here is CATSEGQLSGNTIYF. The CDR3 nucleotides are TGTGCCACCTCGGAGGGACAGCTGTCTGGAAACACCATATATTTT.

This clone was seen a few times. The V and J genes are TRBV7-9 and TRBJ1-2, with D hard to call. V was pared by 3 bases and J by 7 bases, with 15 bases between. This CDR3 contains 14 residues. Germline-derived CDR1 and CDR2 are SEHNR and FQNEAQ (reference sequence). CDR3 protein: CASSFHTGGTGYTF. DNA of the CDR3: TGTGCCAGCAGCTTTCATACGGGAGGAACTGGCTACACCTTC.

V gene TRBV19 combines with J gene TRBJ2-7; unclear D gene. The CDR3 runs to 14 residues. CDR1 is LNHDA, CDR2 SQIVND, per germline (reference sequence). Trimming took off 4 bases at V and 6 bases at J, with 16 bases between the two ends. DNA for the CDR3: TGTGCCAGTAGTACCCCTCAGCAGACGGGCGAGCAGTACTTC. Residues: CASSTPQQTGEQYF.